The 8 T cell receptor beta chains reported below all come from one sample, sequenced in a study of shared clonotypes between healthy human individuals. Libraries were prepared by immunoSEQ multiplex PCR; TCRdb keeps only in-frame clonotypes and omits some of them. The sample yields hundreds of thousands of clones, around 67% seen once. Sequenced input: memory CD4+ T cells sorted from blood. The subset was: CD45RA-negative fraction. Receptor source: a woman aged 25 to 39 in good health.

The rearrangement uses TRBV7-9 and TRBJ1-4; 10 bases align to TRBD1. The CDR3 spans 16 residues. The V and J ends lost 5 bases and 8 bases, in that order; junction bases with no gene match: 11. Germline V gene lookup returns CDR1 SEHNR and CDR2 FQNEAQ (reference sequence). CDR3 protein: CASSQSLGTGEEKLFF. The CDR3 bases are TGTGCCAGCAGCCAATCCCTCGGGACAGGGGAGGAAAAACTGTTTTTT.

The V gene is TRBV28, the J gene TRBJ2-6, with TRBD2 as a possible D gene (5 bases). V dropped 6 bases and J dropped 0 bases, with 18 bases sitting between them. The CDR3 loop spans 18 amino acids. Germline-derived CDR1 and CDR2 are MDHEN and SYDVKM. CDR3 amino acids: CASRAPTGGGSGANVLTF. In DNA form, the CDR3 reads TGTGCCAGCAGGGCTCCAACGGGTGGAGGCTCTGGGGCCAACGTCCTGACTTTC.

This chain links TRBV5-1 with TRBJ2-1; TRBD2 might be the D (5 bases). This CDR3 has 14 residues. Germline-derived CDR1 and CDR2 are SGHRS and YFSETQ. V lost 0 bases and J lost 8, with 12 bases in between. The CDR3 coding sequence is TGCGCCAGCAGCTTGGACCAGGTGAGGGATGAGCAGTTCTTC. Its translation is CASSLDQVRDEQFF.

V gene TRBV4-1 combines with J gene TRBJ2-7; the D is unclear. The CDR3 is 17 residues long. From germline, CDR1 is MGHRA and CDR2 YSYEKL. V was trimmed by 0 bases and J by 1 base, leaving 16 bases between them. CDR3 bases: TGCGCCAGCAGCCAAGATCTTTCCCAGTTCGCATCCTACGAGCAGTACTTC. Translation gives CASSQDLSQFASYEQYF.

Written as DNA, the CDR3 is TGTGCCAGCAGTTTAGCCGGGCGGCTCACAGATACGCAGTATTTT. Translated: CASSLAGRLTDTQYF. The chain employs TRBV28 and TRBJ2-3; D is unclear. The CDR3 length is 15 residues. CDR1 is MDHEN and CDR2 is SYDVKM in the germline V gene. V was cut by 2 bases and J by 2 bases, with 11 bases left in between.

The chain uses TRBV28 and TRBJ2-2; 8 bases align to TRBD1. Germline values: CDR1 MDHEN, CDR2 SYDVKM. The CDR3 loop spans 15 amino acids. V shed 7 bases, J shed 6 bases, and the junction held 10 bases outside the gene matches. The CDR3 protein is CASNPRTGRPGELFF. CDR3 bases: TGTGCCAGCAACCCCAGGACAGGGCGGCCCGGGGAGCTGTTTTTT.

The chain employs TRBV5-1 and TRBJ2-7; TRBD1 aligns across 7 bases. This CDR3 is 15 amino acids long. The V and J ends lost 4 bases and 6 bases, in that order; junction bases with no gene match: 13. Germline V CDR1 and CDR2: SGHRS, YFSETQ. CDR3: CASSLQGDQFSEQYF. The CDR3 DNA reads TGCGCCAGCAGCCTCCAGGGGGATCAGTTTAGCGAGCAGTACTTC.

This clone was observed a few times. This rearrangement joins TRBV4-1 to TRBJ1-1; TRBD1 matches 10 bases. J was trimmed by 4 bases and V by 4 bases; bases with no gene match: 6. Germline V gives CDR1 MGHRA, CDR2 YSYEKL. This CDR3 has 15 residues. This CDR3 reads CASSLRDRGATEAFF. The CDR3 region has the DNA TGCGCCAGCAGCCTCCGGGACAGGGGAGCCACTGAAGCTTTCTTT.